What follows are 24 T cell receptor beta chains derived from one specimen sequenced in a study of T-cell memory formation after mild COVID-19 (dated by TCRdb to the early 2020s). Library preparation was by 5' RACE. The reads were generated on an Illumina NovaSeq 6000. TCRdb reworked the public reads: Q25 trimming with fastp, MiXCR clone assembly, productive beta chains retained. Entries that share a CDR3 protein sequence are merged under the most common genes and DNA. A total of hundreds of thousands of distinct CDR3 sequences appear in this sample, around 28% of them only once. The ten top clones hold approximately 13% of the sample. The sample consisted of PBMCs or a T cell subset sorted from them (not recorded which). The receptor source for this set is an adult woman who had mild COVID-19 (a few samples of this study predate the infection). The sample titles of this study are shuffled in the database, so cell type and time point are left out; the donor was told from shared clones.

This chain connects TRBV7-2 to TRBJ2-7, with D possibly matching TRBD1 (6 bases). Between the trimmed V and J ends, which lost 5 bases and 0 bases, there was a span of 14 bases. The germline CDR1 and CDR2 sequences are SGHTA and FQGNSA. There are 15 residues in the CDR3. CDR3: CASSNTPDSSYEQYF. The CDR3 DNA is TGTGCCAGCAGCAACACCCCGGACAGCTCCTACGAGCAGTACTTC.

This clonotype has just a few counts. The chain is built from TRBV7-3 and TRBJ1-1; D perhaps matches TRBD1 (5 bases). V dropped 3 bases and J dropped 1 base, with 9 bases sitting between them. The CDR3 loop spans 14 amino acids. Germline CDR1 reads SGHTA; CDR2 reads FQGTGA. The CDR3 coding sequence is TGTGCCAGCAGCTTCGACAGCTCGAACACTGAAGCTTTCTTT. It is translated as CASSFDSSNTEAFF.

In its sample, this clonotype was seen a few times. The V and J genes are TRBV7-9 and TRBJ2-1; D ambiguous. The V end was cut by 2 bases, the J end by 6 bases, with 8 bases between. The V gene's germline CDR1 is SEHNR and CDR2 FQNEAQ (reference sequence). The CDR3 is 13 residues long. The CDR3, as DNA: TGTGCCAGCAGCTTAATCTTGGGCAATGAGCAGTTCTTC. This sequence encodes CASSLILGNEQFF.

This clonotype has at least ten counts. A junction end diverges from the germline sequence, so it may reflect a read error. V usage is TRBV5-1 and J usage is TRBJ2-3; tentative D call: TRBD2 (5 bases). CDR3 length equals 13 residues. From germline, CDR1 is SGHRS and CDR2 YFSETQ. CDR3 coding DNA: TGTGCCAGCAGTTCCGGGGGCACAGATACGCAGTATTTT. This gives the protein CASSSGGTDTQYF.

In this sample, this clonotype turned up a few times. The chain combines TRBV6-6 with TRBJ1-3, with D unclear. CDR3 length: 17 amino acids. Germline V gives CDR1 MNHNY, CDR2 SVGAGI (reference sequence). The V end lost 2 bases, the J end lost 0 bases, and 14 bases lay between the germline ends. This chain's CDR3 is CASSYTQSFSSGNTIYF. In DNA form, the CDR3 reads TGTGCCAGCAGTTACACGCAATCATTCAGCTCTGGAAACACCATATATTTT.

The sample holds a few counts of this clonotype. This chain links TRBV18 with TRBJ2-4, with D perhaps matching TRBD1 (6 bases). V shed 3 bases and J shed 8 bases, with 14 bases lying between them. Germline assignment: CDR1 KGHSH and CDR2 LQKENI. The CDR3 is 14 amino acids. CDR3 in DNA: TGTGCCAGCTCACCTACAGGGTCGTCCGACATTCAGTACTTC. Protein product: CASSPTGSSDIQYF.

The gene calls are TRBV27 and TRBJ2-3; TRBD1 or TRBD2 may be the D gene (5 bases each). Germline V lookup: CDR1 MNHEY, CDR2 SMNVEV (reference sequence). Trimming removed 7 bases at V and 2 bases at J, with 16 bases between. The CDR3 totals 15 residues. CDR3 DNA: TGTGCCAGCACCCTCGGGGCAAAGTACACAGATACGCAGTATTTT. Its translation: CASTLGAKYTDTQYF.

This clonotype was seen only a few times. This sequence joins TRBV6-2 or TRBV6-3 and TRBJ1-1; D not certain. In germline, CDR1 is MNHEY, CDR2 SVGEGT. V was shortened by 3 bases and J by 1 base, with 9 bases between the two germline ends. The CDR3 extends over 14 amino acids. The CDR3 bases are TGTGCCAGCAGTTATTCCGGCGAGAACACTGAAGCTTTCTTT. It specifies CASSYSGENTEAFF.

The genes are TRBV4-1 and TRBJ2-1; 9 bases fit TRBD2. With 1 base clipped from V and 8 bases from J, the junction kept 9 bases outside the gene matches. The CDR3 length is 16 residues. CDR1 MGHRA and CDR2 YSYEKL come from the germline V gene. CDR3 nucleotides: TGCGCCAGCAGCCAAGCCCCTAGCGGGGTAGCTGATGAGCAGTTCTTC. As protein: CASSQAPSGVADEQFF.

V usage is TRBV7-9 and J usage is TRBJ1-2; TRBD1 is a possible D gene (5 bases). Trimming left V 4 bases short and J 8 bases short, with 14 bases between. The CDR3 extends over 13 amino acids. CDR1 is SEHNR and CDR2 is FQNEAQ in the germline V gene (reference sequence). DNA for the CDR3: TGTGCCAGCAGCTCCCCCGGGACCCGGGGCTACACCTTC. Translated, it gives CASSSPGTRGYTF.

The chain employs TRBV9 and TRBJ2-3; maybe TRBD2 (6 bases). In germline, CDR1 is SGDLS, CDR2 YYNGEE. V lost 3 bases and J 0 bases, leaving 11 bases between the germline ends. The CDR3 is made up of 15 amino acids. The CDR3 is CASSAQAGSTDTQYF. The CDR3 bases are TGTGCCAGCAGCGCCCAGGCGGGGAGCACAGATACGCAGTATTTT.

Only a few counts were recorded for this clonotype. This sequence joins TRBV7-9 and TRBJ2-1; 9 nucleotides line up with TRBD1. The CDR3 has 15 amino acids. Per germline, CDR1 SEHNR and CDR2 FQNEAQ (reference sequence). Trimming at V came to 5 bases and at J to 3 bases, leaving 5 bases not matched to a gene. CDR3 amino acids: CASSPPDRGYNEQFF. CDR3 DNA: TGTGCCAGCAGCCCCCCGGACAGGGGCTACAATGAGCAGTTCTTC.

This clonotype was counted between two and nine times. The rearrangement joins TRBV25-1 to TRBJ2-3; 8 bases align to TRBD1. The CDR3 sequence is 13 residues long. Germline V gene data show CDR1 as MGHDK and CDR2 as SYGVNS. Unmatched junction bases numbered 4, after V lost 6 bases and J lost 5 bases. The CDR3 here is CASRGQVVDTQYF. The CDR3 DNA sequence: TGTGCCAGCAGGGGACAGGTGGTAGATACGCAGTATTTT.

The chain uses TRBV5-1 and TRBJ1-1; tentatively, D is TRBD1 (6 bases). The germline V gene has CDR1 SGHRS and CDR2 YFSETQ. The CDR3 extends over 16 amino acids. Trimming left V 0 bases short and J 0 bases short, with 12 bases between. CDR3 in amino acids: CASSLATGILNTEAFF. The CDR3 nucleotides are TGCGCCAGCAGCTTGGCCACAGGGATTTTGAACACTGAAGCTTTCTTT.

This clonotype was counted a few times. The V gene is TRBV10-3, the J gene TRBJ2-2; 8 bases line up with TRBD1. After removal of 4 bases from V and 4 bases from J, the junction contained 2 bases not matched to a gene. Germline V gene lookup returns CDR1 ENHRY and CDR2 SYGVKD. The CDR3 is 14 residues long. The CDR3 region is CAISGQGATGELFF. CDR3 in DNA: TGTGCCATCAGTGGGCAGGGGGCCACCGGGGAGCTGTTTTTT.

This clonotype was found a few times. The rearrangement uses TRBV9 and TRBJ2-7; D is unclear. Germline V CDR1 and CDR2: SGDLS, YYNGEE. This CDR3 has 14 amino acids. Trimming removed 0 bases at V and 0 bases at J, with 7 bases between. CDR3: CASSVVGSSYEQYF. The CDR3 coding sequence is TGTGCCAGCAGCGTAGTTGGTAGCTCCTACGAGCAGTACTTC.

This clonotype was seen only a few times. The chain joins TRBV5-1 to TRBJ2-7; D ambiguous. Per germline, CDR1 SGHRS and CDR2 YFSETQ. The CDR3 consists of 13 residues. Trimming took off 2 bases at V and 0 bases at J, with 6 bases between the two ends. The CDR3 spells CASSFGFSYEQYF. For the CDR3, the DNA is TGCGCCAGCAGCTTCGGTTTCTCCTACGAGCAGTACTTC. Combining the CDR3 with reference TRBV5-1 and TRBJ2-7 gives the whole variable domain KAGVTQTPRYLIKTRGQQVTLSCSPISGHRSVSWYQQTPGQGLQFLFEYFSETQRNKGNFPGRFSGRQFSNSRSEMNVSTLELGDSALYLCASSFGFSYEQYFGPGTRLTVT.

This clonotype was detected a few times. The chain employs TRBV5-1 and TRBJ2-5; 13 nucleotides agree with TRBD2. The CDR3 runs to 16 residues. Losses at the gene ends were 6 bases for V and 5 bases for J; bases not matched to a gene: 10. Germline lookup yields CDR1 SGHRS and CDR2 YFSETQ. The CDR3: CASKGGTSGTLETQYF. The DNA for the CDR3 is TGCGCCAGCAAAGGAGGGACTAGCGGGACTTTGGAGACCCAGTACTTC.

There are a few counts of this clonotype. CDR3 sequence (DNA): TGCGCCAGCAGCTCGGCGGGGACTCTGAACACTGAAGCTTTCTTT. Its translation: CASSSAGTLNTEAFF. V and J are TRBV5-1 and TRBJ1-1, with D maybe TRBD1 (5 bases). With 3 bases removed from V and 0 bases from J, the gap between germline ends came to 12 bases. In germline, CDR1 is SGHRS, CDR2 YFSETQ. The CDR3 spans 15 residues.

This clonotype occurred a few times. The chain recombines TRBV12-3 or TRBV12-4 with TRBJ2-7; D tentatively reads TRBD1 or TRBD2 (6 bases each). This CDR3 spans 16 amino acids. V shed 5 bases and J shed 5 bases, with 22 bases lying between them. The CDR3, as DNA: TGTGCCAGCAGTCTGCGGTATACCGGGGGCCCGGACGAGCAGTACTTC. Encoded protein: CASSLRYTGGPDEQYF.

The chain recombines TRBV15 with TRBJ2-7, with unresolved D. CDR1 and CDR2 from the germline V gene are LNHNV and YYDKDF (reference sequence). The CDR3 is 14 residues long. V was trimmed by 0 bases and J by 2 bases, leaving 8 bases between them. CDR3 protein: CATSRDLGPYEQYF. The CDR3 DNA reads TGTGCCACCAGCAGAGATTTAGGACCCTACGAGCAGTACTTC.

This clonotype was found many times. The rearrangement links TRBV7-9 to TRBJ2-7, with 7 bases lining up with TRBD2. CDR1 SEHNR and CDR2 FQNEAQ come from the germline V gene (reference sequence). After removal of 4 bases from V and 3 bases from J, the junction contained 6 bases not matched to a gene. The CDR3 is 14 residues long. CDR3 amino acids: CASSSGTNDYEQYF. The CDR3, as DNA: TGTGCCAGCAGCTCCGGGACTAACGACTACGAGCAGTACTTC.

This chain joins TRBV20-1 and TRBJ2-5; D is perhaps TRBD1 (5 bases). There are 15 residues in the CDR3. V lost 6 bases to trimming and J lost 4 bases, with 21 bases between them. The V gene's germline CDR1 is DFQATT and CDR2 SNEGSKA (reference sequence). DNA for the CDR3: TGCAGTGCCGAAAGTACAGGACCGACCACAGAGACCCAGTACTTC. Its protein is CSAESTGPTTETQYF.

The sample holds a few counts of this clonotype. The V and J genes are TRBV29-1 and TRBJ2-7, with a tentative D call TRBD1 (6 bases). Germline CDR1 is SQVTM and CDR2 is ANQGSEA. The CDR3 covers 14 residues. V lost 1 base to trimming and J lost 2 bases, with 12 bases between them. CDR3 sequence: CSVEGQGTPYEQYF. CDR3 DNA: TGCAGCGTTGAAGGGCAGGGGACCCCCTACGAGCAGTACTTC.